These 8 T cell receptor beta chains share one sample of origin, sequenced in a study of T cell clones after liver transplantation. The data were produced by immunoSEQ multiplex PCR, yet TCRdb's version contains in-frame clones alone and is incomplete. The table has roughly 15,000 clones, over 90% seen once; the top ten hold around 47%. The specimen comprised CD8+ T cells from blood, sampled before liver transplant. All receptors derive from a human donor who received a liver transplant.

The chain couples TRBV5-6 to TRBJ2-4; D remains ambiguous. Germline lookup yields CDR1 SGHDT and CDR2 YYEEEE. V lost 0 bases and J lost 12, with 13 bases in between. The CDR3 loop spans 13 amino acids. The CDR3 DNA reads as TGTGCCAGCAGCTTGGGATCTCTCCGGCCTCAGTACTTC. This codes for CASSLGSLRPQYF.

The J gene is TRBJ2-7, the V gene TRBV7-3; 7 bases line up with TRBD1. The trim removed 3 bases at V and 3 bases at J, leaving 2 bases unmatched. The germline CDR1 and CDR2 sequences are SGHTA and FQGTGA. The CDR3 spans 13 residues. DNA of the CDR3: TGTGCCAGCAGCTTTGGGACAGACTACGAGCAGTACTTC. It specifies CASSFGTDYEQYF.

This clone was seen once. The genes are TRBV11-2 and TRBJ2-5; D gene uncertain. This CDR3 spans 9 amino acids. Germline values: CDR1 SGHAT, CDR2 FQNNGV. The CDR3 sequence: CVWWETQYF. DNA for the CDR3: TGTGTATGGTGGGAGACCCAGTACTTC.

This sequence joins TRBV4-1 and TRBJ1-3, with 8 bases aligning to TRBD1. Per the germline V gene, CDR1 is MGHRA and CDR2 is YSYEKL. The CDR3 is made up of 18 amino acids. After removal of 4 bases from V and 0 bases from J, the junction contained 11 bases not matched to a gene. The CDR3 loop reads CASSRNSGTGVSGNTIYF. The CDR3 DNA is TGCGCCAGCAGCCGCAACTCCGGGACAGGTGTCTCTGGAAACACCATATATTTT.

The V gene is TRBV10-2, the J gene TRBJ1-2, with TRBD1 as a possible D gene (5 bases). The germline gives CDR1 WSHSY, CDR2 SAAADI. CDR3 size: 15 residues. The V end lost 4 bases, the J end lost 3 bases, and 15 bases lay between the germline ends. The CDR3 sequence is CASSGLGAGDYGYTF. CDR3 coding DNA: TGCGCCAGCAGTGGGTTAGGGGCGGGGGACTATGGCTACACCTTC.

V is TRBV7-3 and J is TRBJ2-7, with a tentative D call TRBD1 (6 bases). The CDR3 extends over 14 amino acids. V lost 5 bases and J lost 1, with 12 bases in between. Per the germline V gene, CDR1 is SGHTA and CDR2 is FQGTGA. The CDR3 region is CASSPPTGSYEQYF. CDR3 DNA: TGTGCCAGCAGCCCACCCACAGGGTCCTACGAGCAGTACTTC.

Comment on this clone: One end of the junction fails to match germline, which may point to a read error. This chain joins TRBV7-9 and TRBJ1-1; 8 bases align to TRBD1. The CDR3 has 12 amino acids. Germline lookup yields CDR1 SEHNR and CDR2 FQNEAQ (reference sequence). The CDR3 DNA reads TGCCTACCCAGGACAGGGTCTATTGAAGCTTTCTTT. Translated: CLPRTGSIEAFF.

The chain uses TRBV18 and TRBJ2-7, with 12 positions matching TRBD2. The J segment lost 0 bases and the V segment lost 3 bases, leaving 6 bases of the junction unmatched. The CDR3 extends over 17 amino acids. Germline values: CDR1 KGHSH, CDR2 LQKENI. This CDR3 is CASSPRTSGASSYEQYF. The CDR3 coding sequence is TGTGCCAGCTCACCGAGGACTAGCGGGGCCAGCTCCTACGAGCAGTACTTC.